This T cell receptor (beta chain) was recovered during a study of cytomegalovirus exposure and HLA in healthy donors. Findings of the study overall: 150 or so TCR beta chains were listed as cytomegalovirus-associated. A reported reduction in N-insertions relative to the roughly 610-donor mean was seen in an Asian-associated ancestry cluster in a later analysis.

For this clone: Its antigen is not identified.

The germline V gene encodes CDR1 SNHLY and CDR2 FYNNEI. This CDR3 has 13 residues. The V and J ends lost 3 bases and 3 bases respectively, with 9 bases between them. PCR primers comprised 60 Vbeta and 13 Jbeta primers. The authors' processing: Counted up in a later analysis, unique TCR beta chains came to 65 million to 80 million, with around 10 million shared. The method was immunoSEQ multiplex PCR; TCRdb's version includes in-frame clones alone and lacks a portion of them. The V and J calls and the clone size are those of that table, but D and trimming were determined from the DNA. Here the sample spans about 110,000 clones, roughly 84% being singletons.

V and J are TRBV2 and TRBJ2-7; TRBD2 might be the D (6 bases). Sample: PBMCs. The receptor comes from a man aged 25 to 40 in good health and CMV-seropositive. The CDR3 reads CASSEPGGYEQYF. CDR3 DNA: TGTGCCAGCAGTGAGCCCGGGGGCTACGAGCAGTACTTC.